The 17 T cell receptor beta chains reported below all come from one sample, sequenced in a study of vaccination effects on CD4 cells after COVID-19. Using viral peptide pools, the ViraFEST assay grew out antigen-specific CD4+ T cells prior to sequencing. Upon completion of more than eight days in culture, CD4+ T cells were isolated. Participants each got two BNT162b2 or mRNA-1273 vaccine doses. Only in-frame clones appear in the TCRdb table, and some are missing; sequencing was by immunoSEQ multiplex PCR. Seen here are fewer than 30,000 clones, over 70% observed once, and the top ten hold over 7.5%. The antigens for these receptors are not known. The input for sequencing was CD4+ T cells from PBMCs cultured with SARS-CoV-2 spike peptides, taken after COVID-19 vaccination. Every receptor here comes from a human donor who received a COVID-19 vaccine.

V usage is TRBV29-1 and J usage is TRBJ2-7, with a weak D call TRBD2 (6 bases). Trimming shortened V by 6 bases and J by 2 bases, and 17 bases separated the two germline ends. Germline V gene sequence: CDR1 SQVTM, CDR2 ANQGSEA. CDR3 length: 14 residues. CDR3 amino acids: CSVLRGGETYEQYF. CDR3 coding DNA: TGCAGCGTCCTGAGGGGAGGAGAAACCTACGAGCAGTACTTC.

The rearrangement joins TRBV3-1 (or the pseudogene TRBV3-2) to TRBJ2-7; 12 bases align to TRBD1. CDR1 is LGHDT and CDR2 is YNNKEL in the germline V gene (reference sequence). This CDR3 comprises 16 residues. V was clipped by 0 bases and J by 7 bases; unmatched bases: 7. The CDR3 protein is CASSQDTGQGAREQYF. The CDR3 nucleotides read TGTGCCAGCAGCCAAGACACGGGACAGGGGGCAAGAGAGCAGTACTTC.

The chain links TRBV29-1 to TRBJ1-4; D perhaps matches TRBD1 (5 bases). The germline V gene has CDR1 SQVTM and CDR2 ANQGSEA. The ends were cut back, 7 bases at V and 5 bases at J, with 14 bases in the middle. This CDR3 is built from 13 residues. The CDR3 spells CSAKSGSNEKLFF. CDR3 coding DNA: TGCAGCGCAAAATCAGGGTCAAATGAAAAACTGTTTTTT.

This clone was seen a few times. The chain couples TRBV7-6 to TRBJ1-5; 8 positions match TRBD1. Trimming removed 1 base from V and 3 bases from J; junction bases left unmatched: 5. CDR3 size: 16 residues. Germline V gene lookup returns CDR1 SGHVS and CDR2 FNYEAQ. The CDR3 sequence: CASSLGGQGSNQPQHF. The DNA for the CDR3 is TGTGCCAGCAGCTTAGGCGGACAGGGCTCCAATCAGCCCCAGCATTTT.

This clone was found once. This chain connects TRBV27 to TRBJ2-1; 7 bases are shared with TRBD1. V lost 4 bases, J lost 3 bases, and 15 bases stayed unmatched. CDR1 MNHEY and CDR2 SMNVEV come from the germline V gene (reference sequence). The CDR3 has 18 amino acids. The CDR3 is CASSSAYLRDRSYNEQFF. The CDR3 DNA follows: TGTGCCAGCAGTTCTGCCTACCTCCGGGACAGAAGCTACAATGAGCAGTTCTTC.

This chain uses TRBV11-2 with TRBJ2-2, with a tentative D call TRBD1 (5 bases). Germline lookup yields CDR1 SGHAT and CDR2 FQNNGV. The length of the CDR3 is 14 residues. V was shortened by 8 bases and J by 5 bases, with 15 bases between the two germline ends. Here the CDR3 reads CASSRTGGTGELFF. The CDR3 region has the DNA TGTGCCAGCTCTAGAACAGGCGGAACCGGGGAGCTGTTTTTT.

The chain couples TRBV7-9 to TRBJ1-2; D might be TRBD1 (6 bases). The CDR3 runs to 15 residues. CDR1 SEHNR and CDR2 FQNEAQ come from the germline V gene (reference sequence). V dropped 5 bases and J dropped 5 bases, with 18 bases sitting between them. The CDR3 sequence is CASSTGQNQIYGYTF. In DNA form, the CDR3 reads TGTGCCAGCAGCACCGGACAGAATCAGATATATGGCTACACCTTC.

The V and J genes are TRBV11-3 and TRBJ1-1; D remains ambiguous. The CDR3 has 16 residues. Germline V lookup: CDR1 SGHNT, CDR2 YENEEA. V was shortened by 1 base and J by 1 base, with 13 bases between the two germline ends. CDR3: CASSLGGPRANTEAFF. As DNA, the CDR3 is TGTGCCAGCAGCTTAGGAGGGCCACGGGCGAACACTGAAGCTTTCTTT.

This sequence joins TRBV5-5 and TRBJ1-4; the D gene is possibly TRBD1 (5 bases). Trimming took off 4 bases at V and 7 bases at J, with 14 bases between the two ends. This CDR3 has 14 residues. The germline CDR1 and CDR2 sequences are SGHKS and YYEKEE (reference sequence). This CDR3 reads CASSSRDWSEKLFF. CDR3 sequence (DNA): TGTGCCAGCAGCAGCCGGGACTGGAGTGAAAAACTGTTTTTT.

The chain uses TRBV9 and TRBJ2-5, with TRBD2 matching over 9 bases. Germline V gene lookup returns CDR1 SGDLS and CDR2 YYNGEE. This CDR3 region has 15 residues. The J segment lost 5 bases and the V segment lost 6 bases, leaving 11 bases of the junction unmatched. CDR3 DNA sequence: TGTGCCAGCACTCAGACTAGCGGAGGATGGGAGACCCAGTACTTC. Residues: CASTQTSGGWETQYF.

The chain couples TRBV10-1 to TRBJ2-3; the match to TRBD1 covers 10 bases. Trimming cost V 2 bases and J 2 bases; bases outside gene matches: 1. Germline V gene sequence: CDR1 WNHNN, CDR2 SYGVQD (reference sequence). The CDR3 is made up of 15 amino acids. CDR3 amino acids: CASSEGTGATDTQYF. The CDR3 DNA sequence: TGCGCCAGCAGTGAGGGGACAGGGGCCACAGATACGCAGTATTTT.

This clone showed up just a few times. The CDR3 DNA sequence: TGTGCCAGCAGAGCCACTAGCTTCGGGGAGCTGTTTTTT. Its protein is CASRATSFGELFF. This chain links TRBV2 with TRBJ2-2; possibly TRBD2 for D (6 bases). CDR1 and CDR2 from the germline V gene are SNHLY and FYNNEI. The V end was cut by 6 bases, the J end by 7 bases, with 12 bases between. The CDR3 sequence is 13 residues long.

This clone was detected only a few times. The rearrangement links TRBV4-1 to TRBJ1-1; D might be TRBD1 (5 bases). Trimming stripped 0 bases from V and 10 bases from J, with 21 bases between. Looked up from germline, CDR1 is MGHRA and CDR2 is YSYEKL. This CDR3 has 16 residues. The CDR3 region has the DNA TGCGCCAGCAGCCAAGAACTTTGGAGGGGAGGCGGGATAGCTTTCTTT. Its protein is CASSQELWRGGGIAFF.

The chain couples TRBV6-5 to TRBJ1-2; TRBD1 aligns across 8 bases. Germline V gene sequence: CDR1 MNHEY, CDR2 SVGAGI. This CDR3 is 14 amino acids long. With V trimmed by 6 bases and J by 4 bases, 7 bases remained unmatched. This chain's CDR3 is CASSMTGESYGYTF. CDR3 DNA sequence: TGTGCCAGCAGCATGACAGGGGAGTCCTATGGCTACACCTTC.

This chain joins TRBV6-1 and TRBJ2-7, with D possibly TRBD1 on 5 matching bases. This CDR3 region has 13 residues. CDR1 and CDR2 from the germline V gene are MNHNS and SASEGT. V was trimmed by 3 bases and J by 0 bases, leaving 6 bases between them. The CDR3 DNA sequence: TGTGCCAGCAGTGATCAGGGCTCCTACGAGCAGTACTTC. Residues: CASSDQGSYEQYF.

Only a few counts were recorded for this clone. The V and J genes are TRBV5-5 and TRBJ1-2; 10 bases are a match to TRBD1. The trim removed 0 bases at V and 8 bases at J, leaving 4 bases unmatched. In germline, CDR1 is SGHKS, CDR2 YYEKEE (reference sequence). The CDR3 covers 14 residues. DNA for the CDR3: TGTGCCAGCAGCTTGGAGGGACAGGGGATAGGCTACACCTTC. Its protein product is CASSLEGQGIGYTF.

This clone appeared a few times. The chain couples TRBV7-9 to TRBJ1-6; no definite D call. The CDR3 runs 14 residues. Per germline, CDR1 SEHNR and CDR2 FQNEAQ (reference sequence). V lost 2 bases and J lost 8, with 10 bases in between. The chain's CDR3 is CASSLQRWDSPLHF. The CDR3 DNA reads TGTGCCAGCAGCTTACAACGGTGGGATTCACCCCTCCACTTT.